This T cell receptor (beta chain) comes out of a study of a mutant IDH1 vaccine in newly diagnosed glioma. Across the whole study: Radiotherapy, temozolomide, or both had been given previously, and both were given to most. Findings of the study overall: Vaccination induced immune responses in around 93% of patients.

Time point: baseline, week 1 (first vaccination visit). As for treatment: pre-vaccination baseline after standard-of-care therapy. The astrocytomas were IDH1-mutant, ATRX-negative, and WHO grade 3 or 4. Some clones are missing from TCRdb's copy, which holds only in-frame ones; the method was immunoSEQ multiplex PCR. The data show tens of thousands of clones, roughly 87% seen once. The CDR3 loop spans 17 amino acids. Germline-derived CDR1 and CDR2 are SGHDT and YYEEEE. The junction had 13 bases not matched to a gene; V was cut back by 4 bases and J by 4 bases. To note about this clone: The antigen is undetermined.

The sequence was collected from a man aged 25 to 40 with glioma. The chain recombines TRBV5-6 with TRBJ2-1; 8 bases agree with TRBD1. The material was PBMCs, obtained from a glioma patient treated with radiotherapy, temozolomide or both. Here the CDR3 DNA reads TGTGCCAGCAGCAGTTTCCTACAGGGGGATAGGTACAATGAGCAGTTCTTC. Translated, it gives CASSSFLQGDRYNEQFF.